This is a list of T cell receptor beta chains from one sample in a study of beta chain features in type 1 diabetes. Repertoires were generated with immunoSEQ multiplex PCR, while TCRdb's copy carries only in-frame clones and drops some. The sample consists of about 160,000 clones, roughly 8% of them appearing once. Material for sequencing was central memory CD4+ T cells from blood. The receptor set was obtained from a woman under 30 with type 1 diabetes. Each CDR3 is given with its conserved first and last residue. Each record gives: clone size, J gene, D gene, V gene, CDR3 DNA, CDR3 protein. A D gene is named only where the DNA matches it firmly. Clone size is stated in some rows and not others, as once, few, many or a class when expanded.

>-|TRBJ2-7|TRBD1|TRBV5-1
TGCGCCAGCAGCGGGGGACAGGGATTCTCCTACGAGCAGTACTTC
CASSGGQGFSYEQYF
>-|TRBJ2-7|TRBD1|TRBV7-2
TGTGCCAGCAGCGCCGGACAGGGACCGCAGTACTTC
CASSAGQGPQYF
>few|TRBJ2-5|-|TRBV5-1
TGCGCCAGCAGCCCAACGGGGGGCCGAGAGACCCAGTACTTC
CASSPTGGRETQYF
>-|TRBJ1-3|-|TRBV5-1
TGCGCCAGCAGCCCCGACTACTCTGGAAACACCATATATTTT
CASSPDYSGNTIYF
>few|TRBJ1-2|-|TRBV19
TGTGCCAGTAGTATAGATCGGAGCGCAATCTATGGCTACACCTTC
CASSIDRSAIYGYTF
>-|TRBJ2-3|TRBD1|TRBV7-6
TGTGCCAGCAGATCGGGACAGGGGGGGGATACGCAGTATTTT
CASRSGQGGDTQYF
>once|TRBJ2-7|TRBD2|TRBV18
TGTGCCAGCTCACAAACGGGGGAGGGCTACGAGCAGTACTTC
CASSQTGEGYEQYF
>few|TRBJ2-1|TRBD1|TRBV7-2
TGTGCCAGCAGCCGTACAGTGGGGACAGGGGAGCAGTTCTTC
CASSRTVGTGEQFF
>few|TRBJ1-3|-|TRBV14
TGTGCCAGCACCTACCACTCTGGAAACACCATATATTTT
CASTYHSGNTIYF
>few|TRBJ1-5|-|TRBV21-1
TGTGCCAGCAGCAAGGGGGCTCGTCAGCCCCAGCATTTT
CASSKGARQPQHF
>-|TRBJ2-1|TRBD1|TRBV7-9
TGTGCCAGCAGCTTGACGACAGGGGCCTTCTTC
CASSLTTGAFF
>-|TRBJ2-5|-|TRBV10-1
TGCGCCAGCAGTGATGGTCAGGGTACGGAGACCCAGTACTTC
CASSDGQGTETQYF
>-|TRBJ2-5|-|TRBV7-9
TGTGCCAGCACCCTCATAGGGCGGGAAAAGGAGACCCAGTACTTC
CASTLIGREKETQYF
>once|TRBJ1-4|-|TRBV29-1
TGCAGCGTGCGGATTTCTAATGAAAAACTGTTTTTT
CSVRISNEKLFF
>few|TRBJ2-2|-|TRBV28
TGTGCCAGCAGTTTAGGGGCAGGAGACACCGGGGAGCTGTTTTTT
CASSLGAGDTGELFF
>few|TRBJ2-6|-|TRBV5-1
TGCGCCAGCACCCCCGAGGGCTCTGGGGCCAACGTCCTGACTTTC
CASTPEGSGANVLTF
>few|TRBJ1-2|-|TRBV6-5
TGTGCCAGCAGTTACTCGAACGGCGGGGAGTTTGGCTACACCTTC
CASSYSNGGEFGYTF
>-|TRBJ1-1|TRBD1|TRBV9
TGTGCCAGCAGCGTAGCCGACAGGGGGAACACTGAAGCTTTCTTT
CASSVADRGNTEAFF
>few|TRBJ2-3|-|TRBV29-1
TGCAGCGTTGAAGGCGGGGTGACCGGGGGCACAGATACGCAGTATTTT
CSVEGGVTGGTDTQYF
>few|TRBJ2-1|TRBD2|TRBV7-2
TGTGCCAGCAGCCCCGAGCGAGCGGGGGTGTTCTTC
CASSPERAGVFF
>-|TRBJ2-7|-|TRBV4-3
TGCGCCAGCAGCCAAGAACCTCCCCATAACGGCGGCTACGAGCAGTACTTC
CASSQEPPHNGGYEQYF
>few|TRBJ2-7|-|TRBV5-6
TGTGCCAGCAGCTCGCAGCGGGCAGGGGGTTACGAGCAGTACTTC
CASSSQRAGGYEQYF
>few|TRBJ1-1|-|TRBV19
TGTGCCAGCCTCCCCGGCGGGGCGCGGAACACTGAAGCTTTCTTT
CASLPGGARNTEAFF
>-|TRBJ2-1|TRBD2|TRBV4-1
TGCGCCAGCAGACTCGATAGCGGGGGCTCCTACAATGAGCAGTTCTTC
CASRLDSGGSYNEQFF
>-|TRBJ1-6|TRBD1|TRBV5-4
TGTGCCAGCAGCCTCCCCTTAGGGGGCTCACCCCTCCACTTT
CASSLPLGGSPLHF
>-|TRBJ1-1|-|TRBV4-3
TGCGCCAGCAGCCAAGGTAGGGAGGGCTGGAACACTGAAGCTTTCTTT
CASSQGREGWNTEAFF
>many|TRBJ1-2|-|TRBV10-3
TGTGCCATCACGGAGCGGAACTATGGCTACACCTTC
CAITERNYGYTF
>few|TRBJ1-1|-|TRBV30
TGTGCCTGGAGTGTAGGCAGGGACACTGAAGCTTTCTTT
CAWSVGRDTEAFF
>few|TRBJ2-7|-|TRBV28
TGTGCCAGCAGACCTGGGGGACAACGCTCCTACGAGCAGTACTTC
CASRPGGQRSYEQYF
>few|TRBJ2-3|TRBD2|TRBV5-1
TGCGCCAGCGCGCGGGAGGGGTCAGATACGCAGTATTTT
CASAREGSDTQYF
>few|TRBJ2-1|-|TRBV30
TGTGCCTGGAGTGGAAGCCGGGAGCAGTTCTTC
CAWSGSREQFF
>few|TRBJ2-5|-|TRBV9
TGTGCCAGCAGCGTTGGAGGGGGCAGGGAGACCCAGTACTTC
CASSVGGGRETQYF
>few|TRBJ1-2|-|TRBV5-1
TGCGCCAGCAGCTATCGGACAGCTAACTATGGCTACACCTTC
CASSYRTANYGYTF
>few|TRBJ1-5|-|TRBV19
TGTGCCAGTAGTATTAAGAGCGGAGGACAGCCCCAGCATTTT
CASSIKSGGQPQHF
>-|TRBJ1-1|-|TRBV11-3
TGTGCCAGCAGCTCGACGGGACACTCCAACAGTGAAGCTTTCTTT
CASSSTGHSNSEAFF
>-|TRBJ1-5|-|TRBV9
TGTGCCAGCAGCGCCGACTCAGTAGGTGATCAGCCCCAGCATTTT
CASSADSVGDQPQHF